The rows below give T cell receptor beta chains drawn from one sample of a study of shared clonotypes between healthy human individuals. Repertoires were generated with immunoSEQ multiplex PCR, while TCRdb's copy carries only in-frame clones and drops some. This table holds over 800,000 clones, 90% to 95% found once. The sample consisted of naive CD8+ T cells sorted from blood. The receptors here all came from a man aged 30 to 39 in good health. Both conserved end residues are part of each CDR3. The order of the fields is J gene, V gene, D gene, CDR3 protein. D genes are given only for firm matches.

>TRBJ2-7|TRBV7-8|TRBD1
CASSPTGEIVYEQYF
>TRBJ1-2|TRBV6-5|-
CASSLRPWGNYGYTF
>TRBJ2-1|TRBV9|-
CASSVTHNEQFF
>TRBJ1-2|TRBV6-5|-
CASSADLYGYTF
>TRBJ2-1|TRBV19|-
CASSIGVGGSYNEQFF
>TRBJ2-7|TRBV11-2|TRBD1
CASSLGRGPYEQYF
>TRBJ2-7|TRBV9|TRBD2
CASSGEGTSFYEQYF
>TRBJ1-4|TRBV7-9|-
CASRGQGLEKLFF
>TRBJ1-2|TRBV28|TRBD1
CASSFGQGMRIDYTF
>TRBJ2-2|TRBV5-1|TRBD1
CASSWDRGSYTGELFF
>TRBJ2-6|TRBV9|-
CASSGVSSGANVLTF
>TRBJ2-2|TRBV15|-
CATSENTGELFF
>TRBJ2-1|TRBV27|-
CASSLSAGDTYNEQFF
>TRBJ2-1|TRBV29-1|-
CSGEGVATYNEQFF
>TRBJ1-1|TRBV11-2|-
CASSLDIDHTEAFF
>TRBJ2-3|TRBV29-1|-
CSVERESDTQYF
>TRBJ1-5|TRBV19|-
CASSLWLGDMGNQPQHF
>TRBJ2-7|TRBV5-1|TRBD2
CASSPRENLYEQYF
>TRBJ2-4|TRBV5-6|-
CASSLGSKNIQYF
>TRBJ2-7|TRBV28|TRBD1
CASTGTGRTYEQYF